This T cell receptor beta chain was observed in a study of graft-versus-host responses after intestinal transplantation. Study-level points and caveats: Early post-transplant falls in HvG clones accompanied the peak levels of circulating GvH clones.

Trimming removed 4 bases at V and 1 base at J, with 7 bases between. Looked up from germline, CDR1 is MNHNS and CDR2 is SASEGT. The CDR3 is 13 amino acids. Using immunoSEQ multiplex PCR, the repertoire was profiled, and TCRdb retains in-frame clones only, with some absent. Among about 94,000 clones listed, roughly nine tenths were seen once. This clone was picked up one time. The antigen is unknown. The source was unstimulated CD8+ T cells sorted from spleen or lymph node cells, collected before intestinal transplant. The rearrangement joins TRBV6-1 to TRBJ1-1; maybe TRBD1 (5 bases). The sequence derives from a human donor who received an intestinal transplant. DNA for the CDR3: TGTGCCAGCAGTGTGGACACGAACACTGAAGCTTTCTTT. Protein sequence: CASSVDTNTEAFF.